This T cell receptor beta chain was profiled in a study of T-cell memory formation after mild COVID-19. Study-level background: Largely, the TCR clusters proved donor specific.

Study results and limitations: CD4+ clones that contracted lay mainly in CM and EM; CD8+ ones lay in EMRA.

Worth noting for this clonotype: As yet, its antigen is unknown.

Germline-derived CDR1 and CDR2 are SGHKS and YYEKEE (reference sequence). This CDR3 comprises 14 residues. Trimming left V 3 bases short and J 0 bases short, with 10 bases between. TCRdb fed the 5' RACE reads into MiXCR, producing one record per CDR3 protein. Among about 290,000 distinct CDR3 sequences listed, over 15% were seen once. This sequence was found in a young man who had mild COVID-19 (a few samples of this study predate the infection). Cell type and time point are not known. The chain has TRBV5-5 and TRBJ2-7; weak D call: TRBD2 (5 bases). The sequenced sample consisted of PBMCs or a T cell subset sorted from them (not recorded which). As DNA, the CDR3 is TGTGCCAGCAGCTCTGGACTGGACTCCTACGAGCAGTACTTC. Translation: CASSSGLDSYEQYF.